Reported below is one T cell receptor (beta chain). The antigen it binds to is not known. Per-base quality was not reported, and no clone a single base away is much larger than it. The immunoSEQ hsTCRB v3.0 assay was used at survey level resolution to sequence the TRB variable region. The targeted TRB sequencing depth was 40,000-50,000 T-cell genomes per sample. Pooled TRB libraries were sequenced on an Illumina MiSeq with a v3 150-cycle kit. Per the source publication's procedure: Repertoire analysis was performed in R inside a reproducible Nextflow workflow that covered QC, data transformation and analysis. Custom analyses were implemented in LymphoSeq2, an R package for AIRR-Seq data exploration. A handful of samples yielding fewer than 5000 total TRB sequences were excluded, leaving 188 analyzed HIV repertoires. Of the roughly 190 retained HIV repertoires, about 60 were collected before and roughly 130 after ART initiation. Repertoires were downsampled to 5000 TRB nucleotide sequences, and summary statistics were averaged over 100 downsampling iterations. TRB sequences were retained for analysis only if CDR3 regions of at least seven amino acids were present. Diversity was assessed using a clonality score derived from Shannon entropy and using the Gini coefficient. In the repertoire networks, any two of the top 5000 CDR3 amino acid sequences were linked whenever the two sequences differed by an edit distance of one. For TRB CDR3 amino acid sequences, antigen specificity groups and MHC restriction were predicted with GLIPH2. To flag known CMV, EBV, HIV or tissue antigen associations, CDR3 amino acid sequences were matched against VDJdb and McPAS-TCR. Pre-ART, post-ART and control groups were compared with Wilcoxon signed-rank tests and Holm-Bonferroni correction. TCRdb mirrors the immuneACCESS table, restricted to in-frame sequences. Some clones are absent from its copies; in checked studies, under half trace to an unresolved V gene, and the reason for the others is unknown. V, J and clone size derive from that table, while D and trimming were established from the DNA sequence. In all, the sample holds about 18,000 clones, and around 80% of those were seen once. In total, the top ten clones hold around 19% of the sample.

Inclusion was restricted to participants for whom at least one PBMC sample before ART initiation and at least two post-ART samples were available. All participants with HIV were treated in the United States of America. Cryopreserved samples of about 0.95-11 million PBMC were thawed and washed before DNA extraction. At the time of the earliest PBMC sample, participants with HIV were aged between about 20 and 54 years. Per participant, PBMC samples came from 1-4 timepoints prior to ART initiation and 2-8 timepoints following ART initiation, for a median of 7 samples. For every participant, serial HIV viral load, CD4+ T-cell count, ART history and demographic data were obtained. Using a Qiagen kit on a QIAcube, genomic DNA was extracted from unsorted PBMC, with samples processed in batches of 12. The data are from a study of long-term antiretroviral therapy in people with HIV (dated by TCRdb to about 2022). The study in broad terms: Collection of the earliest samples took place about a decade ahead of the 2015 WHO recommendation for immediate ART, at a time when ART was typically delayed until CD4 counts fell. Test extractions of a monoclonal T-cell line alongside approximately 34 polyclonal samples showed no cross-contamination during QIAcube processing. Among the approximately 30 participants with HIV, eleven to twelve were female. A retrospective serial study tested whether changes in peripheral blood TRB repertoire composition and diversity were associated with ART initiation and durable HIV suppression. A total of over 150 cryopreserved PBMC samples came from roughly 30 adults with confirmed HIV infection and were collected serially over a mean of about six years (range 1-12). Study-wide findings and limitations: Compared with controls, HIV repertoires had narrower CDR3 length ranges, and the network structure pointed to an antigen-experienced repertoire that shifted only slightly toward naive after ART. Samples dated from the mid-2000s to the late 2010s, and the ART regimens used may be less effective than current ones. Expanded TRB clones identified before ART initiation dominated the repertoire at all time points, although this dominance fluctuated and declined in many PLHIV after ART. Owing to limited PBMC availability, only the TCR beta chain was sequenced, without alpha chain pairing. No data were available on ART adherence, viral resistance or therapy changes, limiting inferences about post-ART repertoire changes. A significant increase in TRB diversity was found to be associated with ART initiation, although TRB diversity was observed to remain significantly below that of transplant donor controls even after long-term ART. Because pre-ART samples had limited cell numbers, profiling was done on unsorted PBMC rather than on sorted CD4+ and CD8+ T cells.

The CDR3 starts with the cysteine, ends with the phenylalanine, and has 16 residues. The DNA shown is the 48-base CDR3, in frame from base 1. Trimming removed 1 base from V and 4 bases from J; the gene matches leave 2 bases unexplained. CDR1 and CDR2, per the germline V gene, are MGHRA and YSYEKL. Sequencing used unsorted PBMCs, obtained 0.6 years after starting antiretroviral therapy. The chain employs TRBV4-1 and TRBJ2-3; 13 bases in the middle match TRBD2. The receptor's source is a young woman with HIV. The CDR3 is CASSQGTSGSSDTQYF. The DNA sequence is TGCGCCAGCAGCCAAGGGACTAGCGGGAGTTCAGATACGCAGTATTTT.